The sequence of this T cell receptor beta chain was determined in a study of shared clonotypes between healthy human individuals. Turning to the study itself: Researchers drew samples from two women and a few men aged 18 to 49. Each donor contributed plates that comprised three CD4 naive, three CD4 memory, two CD8 naive and one CD8 memory.

Notes on this clone: Other DNA sequences of this sample code for an identical CDR3.

The naive CD8 fraction comprised CD45RO-negative cells positively selected for CCR7 and excluded terminally differentiated effector memory CD45RA+ cells. Sequencing used immunoSEQ multiplex PCR; TCRdb keeps in-frame clones, though not all of them. The sample lists about 1,900,000 clones; just under 95% were seen once. The receptor was derived from a man younger than 35 in good health. Sequenced material: naive CD8+ T cells sorted from blood.

The CDR3 reads CASSLGPQETQYF. In nucleotides, the CDR3 is TGTGCCAGCAGCTTGGGGCCACAAGAGACCCAGTACTTC. The J gene is TRBJ2-5, the V gene TRBV28; tentative D call: TRBD1 (5 bases). The CDR3 runs 13 residues. V lost 6 bases and J 2 bases, leaving 10 bases between the germline ends. Looked up from germline, CDR1 is MDHEN and CDR2 is SYDVKM.